This passage covers 18 T cell receptor beta chains from one sample sequenced in a study of blood T cell repertoires in COVID-19. The protocol was immunoSEQ multiplex PCR, while the TCRdb copy is restricted to in-frame clones and leaves out a portion. The sample lists just over 200,000 clones; less than 85% were seen once. Sequenced sample: peripheral blood. The origin of the receptors is a woman aged 70-85 years with acute or convalescent COVID-19.

The genes are TRBV30 and TRBJ2-3; a weak D match, TRBD1 (6 bases). This CDR3 spans 13 amino acids. V was shortened by 4 bases and J by 4 bases, with 12 bases between the two germline ends. Germline loops: CDR1 GTSNPN, CDR2 SVGIG (reference sequence). This chain's CDR3 is CAWTGDLADTQYF. Written as DNA, the CDR3 is TGTGCCTGGACAGGGGATCTCGCAGATACGCAGTATTTT. The full variable domain, completed using reference TRBV30 and TRBJ2-3, is SQTIHQWPATLVQPVGSPLSLECTVEGTSNPNLYWYRQAAGRGLQLLFYSVGIGQISSEVPQNLSASRPQDRQFILSSKKLLLSDSGFYLCAWTGDLADTQYFGPGTRLTVL.

The chain couples TRBV10-3 to TRBJ2-2; D gene unclear. The CDR3 totals 14 residues. Trimming cost V 0 bases and J 5 bases, with 7 bases left between them. From germline, CDR1 is ENHRY and CDR2 SYGVKD. The DNA for the CDR3 is TGTGCCATCAGTGAGTCAGAGCTAACCGGGGAGCTGTTTTTT. Amino acid sequence: CAISESELTGELFF.

The CDR3 loop reads CASSSQEGSPLHF. In DNA, the CDR3 is TGCGCCAGCAGCTCACAGGAGGGTTCACCCCTCCACTTT. The chain couples TRBV5-1 to TRBJ1-6, with D perhaps TRBD1 (5 bases). Trimming shortened V by 3 bases and J by 9 bases, and 10 bases separated the two germline ends. CDR3 size: 13 residues. Per germline, CDR1 SGHRS and CDR2 YFSETQ.

V is TRBV19 and J is TRBJ2-1; D possibly corresponds to TRBD2 (5 bases). V was cut by 7 bases and J by 3 bases, with 10 bases left in between. This CDR3 region has 13 residues. CDR1 LNHDA and CDR2 SQIVND come from the germline V gene (reference sequence). The CDR3 sequence: CASTADYYNEQFF. Here the CDR3 DNA reads TGTGCCAGTACCGCCGACTACTACAATGAGCAGTTCTTC.

This clone is a singleton in its sample. The J gene is TRBJ1-3, the V gene TRBV13; TRBD1 is a possible D gene (5 bases). Trimming removed 5 bases from V and 0 bases from J, with 11 bases in between. The CDR3 consists of 15 residues. Germline CDR1 reads PRHDT; CDR2 reads FYEKMQ (reference sequence). CDR3 region: CASSDLQDSGNTIYF. The DNA of the CDR3 is TGTGCCAGCAGCGACCTACAGGACTCTGGAAACACCATATATTTT.

This clone showed up just once. The chain uses TRBV7-3 and TRBJ1-1, with D possibly TRBD1 on 5 matching bases. The germline CDR1 and CDR2 sequences are SGHTA and FQGTGA. This CDR3 contains 12 residues. V was clipped by 0 bases and J by 10 bases, with 9 bases between them. CDR3 amino acids: CASSLTGGSAFF. As DNA, the CDR3 is TGTGCCAGCAGCTTAACGGGGGGTTCAGCTTTCTTT.

This clone was seen only a few times. The chain employs TRBV2 and TRBJ2-5; 8 bases agree with TRBD2. The V gene end was trimmed by 5 bases and the J gene end by 4 bases; junction bases not matched to a gene: 15. In germline, CDR1 is SNHLY, CDR2 FYNNEI. CDR3 length equals 17 residues. The CDR3 loop reads CASSLEEAGVGAETQYF. DNA of the CDR3: TGTGCCAGCAGTTTGGAGGAAGCGGGAGTAGGGGCAGAGACCCAGTACTTC. The full variable domain, in which reference TRBV2 and TRBJ2-5 provide the parts outside the CDR3, is EPEVTQTPSHQVTQMGQEVILRCVPISNHLYFYWYRQILGQKVEFLVSFYNNEISEKSEIFDDQFSVERPDGSNFTLKIRSTKLEDSAMYFCASSLEEAGVGAETQYFGPGTRLLVL.

This sequence joins TRBV6-1 and TRBJ1-4; D gene unclear. The CDR3 runs 18 residues. Trimming took 2 bases from V and 6 from J, leaving 22 bases between them. Germline CDR1 reads MNHNS; CDR2 reads SASEGT. CDR3 in amino acids: CASSEYSPSGSGHEKLFF. DNA of the CDR3: TGTGCCAGCAGTGAATATTCCCCTTCGGGGTCAGGCCATGAAAAACTGTTTTTT.

The CDR3 region has the DNA TGTGCCAGCAGTAGAGGGATGGGGGGGAATCAGCCCCAGCATTTT. Translation gives CASSRGMGGNQPQHF. This chain uses TRBV27 with TRBJ1-5; the D gene is possibly TRBD1 (5 bases). This CDR3 is built from 15 residues. Germline V gene sequence: CDR1 MNHEY, CDR2 SMNVEV (reference sequence). Trimming stripped 5 bases from V and 4 bases from J, with 15 bases between.

The CDR3 reads CASSLGWRSDEQFF. CDR3 nucleotides: TGCGCCAGCAGCTTGGGCTGGCGGTCAGATGAGCAGTTCTTC. The chain joins TRBV5-1 to TRBJ2-1; D is unclear. Trimming took 0 bases from V and 8 from J, leaving 12 bases between them. The CDR3 is 14 amino acids. Germline values: CDR1 SGHRS, CDR2 YFSETQ.

The rearrangement uses TRBV24-1 and TRBJ2-1, with D tentatively TRBD2 (5 bases). Trimming pared 8 bases from V and 9 bases from J, leaving 10 bases between. The CDR3 length is 11 residues. The germline V gene encodes CDR1 KGHDR and CDR2 SFDVKD. DNA of the CDR3: TGTGCCACCACCGATCGGGGTGAGCAGTTCTTC. Translating it yields CATTDRGEQFF.

With regard to this clone: The same CDR3 is also encoded by other DNA sequences in this sample. This rearrangement joins TRBV29-1 to TRBJ1-1; D is perhaps TRBD1 (6 bases). V was trimmed by 6 bases and J by 1 base, leaving 9 bases between them. The CDR3 loop spans 12 amino acids. Germline values: CDR1 SQVTM, CDR2 ANQGSEA. CDR3 amino acids: CSVRGGNTEAFF. DNA for the CDR3: TGCAGCGTCCGAGGGGGGAACACTGAAGCTTTCTTT.

V and J are TRBV9 and TRBJ2-7, with D tentatively TRBD2 (6 bases). The germline gives CDR1 SGDLS, CDR2 YYNGEE. Trimming left V 0 bases short and J 3 bases short, with 13 bases between. This CDR3 is 15 amino acids long. The chain's CDR3 is CASSVGRDRGYEQYF. In DNA, the CDR3 is TGTGCCAGCAGCGTAGGGCGGGACCGGGGCTACGAGCAGTACTTC.

This chain uses TRBV5-4 with TRBJ2-1; D gene uncertain. Germline values: CDR1 SGHNT, CDR2 YYREEE (reference sequence). The CDR3 contains 14 residues. V lost 1 base, J lost 6 bases, and 11 bases lay in between. CDR3 loop: CASSLTIGGNEQFF. CDR3 sequence (DNA): TGTGCCAGCAGCTTGACCATCGGCGGCAATGAGCAGTTCTTC.

The CDR3 is CSVGLQSSYNEQFF. The CDR3 nucleotides read TGCAGCGTTGGACTTCAAAGCTCCTACAATGAGCAGTTCTTC. V is TRBV29-1 and J is TRBJ2-1, with no clear D. The CDR3 runs 14 residues. CDR1 and CDR2 from the germline V gene are SQVTM and ANQGSEA. V was pared by 4 bases and J by 0 bases, with 10 bases between.

The chain carries TRBV19 and TRBJ1-4; D call uncertain. Germline assignment: CDR1 LNHDA and CDR2 SQIVND (reference sequence). Trimming took off 1 base at V and 4 bases at J, with 13 bases between the two ends. The CDR3 has 16 residues. CDR3 nucleotides: TGTGCCAGTAGTATAGTGGAGGACGGCTATAATGAAAAACTGTTTTTT. Residues: CASSIVEDGYNEKLFF.

The V gene is TRBV11-1, the J gene TRBJ2-3; maybe TRBD2 (6 bases). The CDR3 extends over 13 amino acids. CDR1 and CDR2 from the germline V gene are SGHAT and FQDESV (reference sequence). V was clipped by 5 bases and J by 13 bases, with 19 bases between them. DNA of the CDR3: TGTGCCAGCAGCCGACTAGGCGGGTCGAGCGAGTATTTT. Translating gives CASSRLGGSSEYF.

The chain carries TRBV5-6 and TRBJ1-5, with D possibly matching TRBD1 (6 bases). Trimming stripped 3 bases from V and 5 bases from J, with 12 bases between. Germline CDR1 SGHDT, CDR2 YYEEEE. The CDR3 sequence is 14 residues long. The CDR3 region has the DNA TGTGCCAGCAGCTCCAAGGGGGATTATCAGCCCCAGCATTTT. Translating it yields CASSSKGDYQPQHF.